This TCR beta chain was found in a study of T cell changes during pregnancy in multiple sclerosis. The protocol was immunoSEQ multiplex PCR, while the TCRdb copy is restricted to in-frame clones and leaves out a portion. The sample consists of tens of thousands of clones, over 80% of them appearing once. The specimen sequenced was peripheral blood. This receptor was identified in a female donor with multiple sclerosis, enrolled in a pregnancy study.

The CDR3 DNA follows: TGCGCCAGCAGCCAAGGAGGGTCCAGGACTACTAACTATGGCTACACCTTC. It encodes CASSQGGSRTTNYGYTF. This chain links TRBV4-1 with TRBJ1-2, with D unclear. CDR3 length: 17 amino acids. V lost 1 base and J lost 0, with 15 bases in between. CDR1 MGHRA and CDR2 YSYEKL come from the germline V gene.